This entry concerns a single T cell receptor (beta chain). Its matching antigen is unknown. The sample belongs to a study of T cells in Graves' hyperthyroidism and ophthalmopathy. V lost 4 bases to trimming and J lost 4 bases; unmatched junction nucleotides: 9. The CDR3 contains 17 residues. Germline CDR1 is LGHNA and CDR2 is YNFKEQ. Broader study findings: The model identified upcoming ophthalmopathy a median about 6.5 months ahead of onset.

Patients counted as stable if ophthalmopathy did not develop within 18 months. RNA transcripts served as the template for amplifying TCR beta CDR3 regions. Researchers ran a first-round RT-PCR on the TCR CDR3 using the HTBI primer set. TCRdb ran MiXCR on the multiplex PCR reads and lists one entry per CDR3 protein. The sample shows hundreds of thousands of distinct CDR3 sequences, around 15% of them seen only once. This clonotype was sampled from a woman in her 30s with Graves' hyperthyroidism. V is TRBV4-2 and J is TRBJ1-4; 10 bases line up with TRBD1. Sequences were obtained from blood. CDR3 residues: CASSLRDRGLVNEKLFF. CDR3 DNA: TGTGCCAGCAGCCTGAGGGACAGGGGATTGGTTAATGAAAAACTGTTTTTT.